One sample yielded the 7 T cell receptor beta chains listed below, sequenced in a study of T cell repertoires in cytomegalovirus infection (dated by TCRdb to about 2019). TCRdb names Illumina HiSeq 1500 as the instrument used. Using fastp at Q25 and MiXCR, TCRdb reprocessed the public reads and kept productive beta chains. For every CDR3 protein sequence, its rows merge into one entry that carries the most common genes and DNA. The sample table records 140,000 to 150,000 distinct CDR3 sequences; around 30% of these occur just once. The top ten hold roughly 47% of the sample. The antigens for these receptors are not known. Interpreted using the paper, the treatment or condition label stands for: in vitro stimulation with specific CMV peptide epitopes to enrich CMV-specific T cells. The starting material was CD8+ T cells from cultured PBMCs, obtained from culture after CMV antigen stimulation. These receptors originate from a human donor in good health (CMV status not recorded). Some clones in this sample may be carry-over from other donors' samples.

The table lists this clonotype with a few counts. The J gene is TRBJ2-1, the V gene TRBV15; D is perhaps TRBD2 (6 bases). Deletions cut 0 bases from V and 3 bases from J, with 9 bases between. Germline V gene data show CDR1 as LNHNV and CDR2 as YYDKDF (reference sequence). The CDR3 contains 15 residues. DNA of the CDR3: TGTGCCACCAGCAGAGAACAGGAGGGCTACAATGAGCAGTTCTTC. It translates to CATSREQEGYNEQFF.

This chain links TRBV6-1 with TRBJ2-3, with D perhaps being TRBD1 or TRBD2 (5 bases each). This CDR3 region has 17 residues. V was clipped by 2 bases and J by 3 bases, with 18 bases between them. The germline CDR1 and CDR2 sequences are MNHNS and SASEGT. The CDR3 loop is CASSEPAGWGLTDTQYF. CDR3 sequence (DNA): TGTGCCAGCAGTGAACCCGCCGGGTGGGGGTTGACAGATACGCAGTATTTT.

V usage is TRBV7-8 and J usage is TRBJ1-1; possibly TRBD1 for D (6 bases). Germline V gene lookup returns CDR1 SGHVS and CDR2 FQNEAQ. The CDR3 is made up of 15 amino acids. V gave up 5 bases and J gave up 2 bases, with 15 bases separating them. The DNA for the CDR3 is TGTGCCAGCAGCCATAAACAGGGATTCAACACTGAAGCTTTCTTT. Its translation: CASSHKQGFNTEAFF. The whole variable domain, remainder taken from reference TRBV7-8 and TRBJ1-1, is GAGVSQSPRYKVAKRGQDVALRCDPISGHVSLFWYQQALGQGPEFLTYFQNEAQLDKSGLPSDRFFAERPEGSVSTLKIQRTQQEDSAVYLCASSHKQGFNTEAFFGQGTRLTVV.

The V call is TRBV2, the J call TRBJ2-2; TRBD2 aligns across 7 bases. The CDR3 consists of 12 residues. V was pared by 10 bases and J by 8 bases, with 7 bases of the junction left unmatched. CDR1 and CDR2 from the germline V gene are SNHLY and FYNNEI. CDR3 sequence: CATDPGGGELFF. For the CDR3, the DNA is TGTGCCACTGACCCGGGAGGAGGGGAGCTGTTTTTT.

V and J are TRBV7-9 and TRBJ2-3; D remains unclear. The CDR3 covers 12 residues. Trimming removed 5 bases at V and 0 bases at J, with 3 bases between. Looked up from germline, CDR1 is SEHNR and CDR2 is FQNEAQ (reference sequence). The CDR3 DNA reads TGTGCCAGCAGCCGTAGCACAGATACGCAGTATTTT. The encoded protein is CASSRSTDTQYF.

For this clonotype: Germline and junction disagree at one end, which may indicate a read error. The chain recombines TRBV27 with TRBJ2-3, with 8 bases aligning to TRBD2. Germline lookup yields CDR1 MNHEY and CDR2 SMNVEV (reference sequence). The CDR3 length is 17 residues. CDR3 DNA: TGTGCCAGCAGTTTAAACCGGTTGCGGGGGGTGACAGGTACGCAGTATTTT. Protein product: CASSLNRLRGVTGTQYF.

This clonotype has a handful of counts. This sequence joins TRBV12-3 or TRBV12-4 and TRBJ1-5; D gene unclear. CDR3 size: 15 residues. Trimming removed 1 base at V and 4 bases at J, with 11 bases between. The CDR3 is CASSLGLIGNQPQHF. The CDR3 region has the DNA TGTGCCAGCAGTTTAGGCTTGATAGGAAATCAGCCCCAGCATTTT.